The 14 T cell receptor beta chains in this list originate from one sample, sequenced in a study of CD8+ T cells in alopecia areata. RNA extraction and reverse transcription yielded cDNA as sequencing template. Generated by immunoSEQ multiplex PCR, the TCRdb table keeps only in-frame clones and is missing some. This sample has around 110,000 clones, each found more than once. The specimen sequenced was lesional skin. The receptors were sampled from a C3H/HeJ mouse with alopecia areata. Mouse strain MHC haplotype: H2-k.

This clone was recorded many times. These gene names are mouse names. The read halts 4 residues ahead of the CDR3 end, with the missing end drawn from the germline J gene. Other nucleotide sequences in the sample specify the same CDR3. J is TRBJ2-1 and V is TRBV13-3; 8 nucleotides match TRBD1. The J segment lost 1 base and the V segment lost 8 bases, leaving 2 bases of the junction unmatched. CDR1 is NNHDY and CDR2 is SYVADS in the germline V gene. The CDR3 has 13 amino acids. CDR3 region: CASGTGNYAEQFF. The CDR3 bases that were read are TGTGCCAGTGGGACAGGAAACTATGCT.

As regards this clone: Gene names are the mouse ones. The missing CDR3 end, 4 residues past where the read stops, is filled in from the germline J gene. V and J are TRBV13-2 and TRBJ2-1; no clear D. This CDR3 comprises 15 residues. From germline, CDR1 is NNHNN and CDR2 SYGAGS (reference sequence). V shed 5 bases and J shed 0 bases, with 12 bases lying between them. The CDR3 DNA, read in part, is TGTGCCAGCGGCGGTGACAACCCTAACTATGCT. This gives the protein CASGGDNPNYA. The entire CDR3 reads CASGGDNPNYAEQFF.

In this sample, this clone turned up a few times. The genes are named according to mouse. The CDR3 end lies 4 residues beyond the end of the read and is filled in from the germline J gene. This chain connects TRBV19 to TRBJ2-7; the match to TRBD2 covers 9 bases. Germline V lookup: CDR1 FNHDT, CDR2 SITEND (reference sequence). This CDR3 is 14 amino acids long. Trimming at V came to 5 bases and at J to 2 bases, leaving 5 bases not matched to a gene. CDR3 loop: CASSTGTGPYEQYF. CDR3 bases read: TGTGCCAGCAGCACCGGGACTGGGCCCTAT.

With respect to this clone: Gene names follow the mouse nomenclature. The read falls 4 residues short of the CDR3 end, and the missing part is taken from the germline J gene. The gene calls are TRBV1 and TRBJ2-1; 10 bases line up with TRBD1. This CDR3 spans 15 amino acids. The germline CDR1 and CDR2 sequences are NSQYPW and LRSPGD (reference sequence). The ends lost 2 bases at V and 6 bases at J; junction bases unmatched: 4. The CDR3 region is CTCSARQGAFAEQFF. CDR3 DNA, as far as it was read: TGCACCTGCAGTGCAAGACAGGGGGCGTTTGCT.

As concerns this clone: Each gene name is a mouse one. Additional DNA sequences in this sample encode the identical CDR3. CDR3 protein: CTCSARQGAETLYF. The sequenced CDR3 bases are TGCACCTGCAGTGCAAGGCAGGGTGCAGAA. The rearrangement links TRBV1 to TRBJ2-3; D uncertain. The read terminates 4 residues before the CDR3 end, so the remaining end is supplied by the germline J gene. CDR3 length equals 14 residues. V lost 2 bases to trimming and J lost 1 base, with 7 bases between them. Per the germline V gene, CDR1 is NSQYPW and CDR2 is LRSPGD (reference sequence).

As to this clone: Gene names refer to mouse genes. The CDR3 goes on 4 residues after the read ends, and that part is filled in from the germline J gene. The chain recombines TRBV19 with TRBJ2-7, with D unresolved. Germline V gene sequence: CDR1 FNHDT, CDR2 SITEND (reference sequence). Trimming took 6 bases from V and 3 from J, leaving 7 bases between them. CDR3 length equals 11 residues. The CDR3 DNA, read in part, is TGTGCCAGCAAACAAAACTAT. Residues: CASKQNY. The full CDR3 is CASKQNYEQYF.

Note on this clone: Mouse names are used for the genes. The CDR3 end is not reached by the read, which stops 4 residues before it; the germline J gene fills it in. The chain couples TRBV17 to TRBJ2-3; TRBD2 matches at 8 bases. Trimming took 5 bases from V and 0 from J; bases not matched to a gene: 4. The CDR3 is 15 amino acids. Germline CDR1 MNHDT, CDR2 YYDKIL. The sequenced part of the CDR3 DNA is TGTGCTAGCAGTCTAGGACTGGGTAGTGCAGAA. Translation gives CASSLGLGSAE. The full-length CDR3 reads as CASSLGLGSAETLYF.

The sample holds a few counts of this clone. The genes and germline here are from mouse. The DNA read from the CDR3 is TGTGCCAGCAGTGATGGATGGGGGGGCGCATCCTAT. It codes for CASSDGWGGASY. The complete CDR3 reads CASSDGWGGASYEQYF. The chain is built from TRBV13-1 and TRBJ2-7; 9 bases are shared with TRBD2. Read data end 4 residues before the CDR3 end; the end is taken from the germline J gene. With V trimmed by 0 bases and J by 1 base, 5 bases remained unmatched. Germline-derived CDR1 and CDR2 are NSHNY and SYGAGN. CDR3 length: 16 amino acids.

The sample holds a few counts of this clone. Gene names denote mouse genes. CDR3 region: CASSLPLTGLNYAEQFF. The CDR3 DNA, read in part, is TGTGCAAGCAGCTTACCCCTGACAGGGTTGAACTATGCT. The chain has TRBV16 and TRBJ2-1; the match to TRBD1 covers 7 bases. The CDR3 extends 4 residues past the end of the read, so its final part is completed from the germline J gene. The junction had 8 bases not matched to a gene; V was cut back by 2 bases and J by 1 base. The CDR3 is made up of 17 amino acids. Germline V gene lookup returns CDR1 SGHSA and CDR2 FRNQAP.

A word on this clone: Mouse gene names apply. The sequence runs out 4 residues before the end of the CDR3; the remainder is reconstructed from the germline J gene. The chain is built from TRBV19 and TRBJ2-3, with D tentatively TRBD1 (6 bases). This CDR3 is built from 15 residues. Germline CDR1 reads FNHDT; CDR2 reads SITEND (reference sequence). Trimming took 4 bases from V and 0 from J, leaving 12 bases between them. CDR3 region: CASSRGQHSAETLYF. CDR3 bases read: TGTGCCAGCAGTCGCGGACAGCATAGTGCAGAA.

Remarks on this clone: Gene names refer to mouse genes. Read sequence stops 4 residues before the CDR3 end, and the germline J gene provides the missing end. The chain recombines TRBV13-3 with TRBJ2-5, with no clear D. Germline assignment: CDR1 NNHDY and CDR2 SYVADS. The CDR3 sequence is 13 residues long. Trimming shortened V by 4 bases and J by 1 base, and 7 bases separated the two germline ends. This chain's CDR3 is CASSLNYQDTQYF. The covered CDR3 bases are TGTGCCAGCAGTCTGAATTACCAAGAC.

In this sample, this clone turned up many times. Mouse gene names and germline throughout. The sequenced fragment ends 4 residues before the CDR3 boundary, so the rest is inferred from the germline J gene. The rearrangement links TRBV13-3 to TRBJ2-1; 11 bases are shared with TRBD1. Germline V gives CDR1 NNHDY, CDR2 SYVADS. V dropped 9 bases and J dropped 4; count of bases not matched to a gene: 3. The length of the CDR3 is 13 residues. Partial CDR3 DNA: TGTGCCACGGGACAGGGGGGGTATGCT. It specifies CATGQGGYA. In full, the CDR3 reads CATGQGGYAEQFF.

Concerning this clone: Mouse gene names apply. Coverage ceases 4 residues before the CDR3 finishes, and the germline J gene fills in the end. The chain couples TRBV19 to TRBJ1-2; maybe TRBD1 (5 bases). The CDR3 has 13 amino acids. The germline V gene encodes CDR1 FNHDT and CDR2 SITEND (reference sequence). Incomplete CDR3 DNA: TGTGCCAGCAGCCTGAACTGGGGGGAC. Amino acids: CASSLNWGD. From start to end, the CDR3 is CASSLNWGDDYTF. Based on the CDR3 plus reference TRBV19 and TRBJ1-2, the full variable domain is GGIITQTPKFLIGQEGQKLTLKCQQNFNHDTMYWYRQDSGKGLRLIYYSITENDLQKGDLSEGYDASREKKSSFSLTVTSAQKNEMAVFLCASSLNWGDDYTFGSGTRLLVI.

As to this clone: The protein in this entry is translated from the DNA; at residue 13 it differs from the protein listed in TCRdb. The gene symbols are mouse symbols. The read stops 3 residues short of the end of the CDR3; the missing end is completed from the germline J gene. The rearrangement uses TRBV13-3 and TRBJ1-6; D is perhaps TRBD1 (6 bases). TRBJ1-6 counts as an open reading frame of uncertain function. Per the germline V gene, CDR1 is NNHDY and CDR2 is SYVADS. Trimming took off 0 bases at V and 3 bases at J, with 10 bases between the two ends. The CDR3 extends over 16 amino acids. Here the CDR3 reads CASSDGQGIYNSPLYF. The part of the CDR3 DNA that was read is TGTGCCAGCAGTGATGGCCAGGGGATCTATAATTCGCCC.